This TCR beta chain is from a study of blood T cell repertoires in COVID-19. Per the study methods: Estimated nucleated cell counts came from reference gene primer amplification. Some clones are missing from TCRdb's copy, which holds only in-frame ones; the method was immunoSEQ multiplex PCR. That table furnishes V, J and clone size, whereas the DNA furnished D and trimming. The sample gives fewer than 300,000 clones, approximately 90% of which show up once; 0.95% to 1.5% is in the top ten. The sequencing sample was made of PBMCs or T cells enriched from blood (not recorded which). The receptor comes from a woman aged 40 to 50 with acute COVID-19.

CDR3 sequence: CASSLTGGDGYTF. For the CDR3, the DNA is TGCGCCAGCAGCCTCACAGGGGGGGATGGCTACACCTTC. The chain carries TRBV4-3 and TRBJ1-2, with 8 bases aligning to TRBD1. V shed 4 bases, J shed 6 bases, and the junction held 4 bases outside the gene matches. Germline V lookup: CDR1 LGHNA, CDR2 YSLEER. The CDR3 sequence is 13 residues long.